This T cell receptor (beta chain) emerged from a study of blood T cell repertoires in COVID-19 (dated by TCRdb to between 2020 and 2021). Context from the whole study: Samples covering the acute and convalescent phases of COVID-19 were provided by collaborators in the United States, Italy and Spain. Subjects who had been exposed to COVID-19, were actively infected with it, or had recovered from it provided the deeply sampled blood TCRbeta repertoires that made up the dataset. The repertoires were released in a freely available public database meant as a resource for research on the immune response to SARS-CoV-2. The prospective study material was composed of cDNA or gDNA derived from T cells, B-cell-depleted T cells, or PBMCs. Where HLA class I and class II types were available, the types were taken from metadata supplied by the sample provider, not from assay-based typing. Samples were obtained from the ongoing ImmuneRACE study (first 160 participants) and from over 1,000 subjects provided by 6 global collaborators. The sample metadata nearly always contained a de-identified subject ID, COVID-19 status, age in years and sex.

What the authors observed across the whole study: The amount of clinical and demographic metadata varied by source and participant and was provided uncurated.

The immunoSEQ Assay, a bias-controlled multiplex PCR, was used to amplify TCRbeta CDR3 regions from genomic DNA. Under the source paper's analysis protocol: The number of nucleated cells in each sample was estimated by amplification of reference gene primers within the assay. To quantify the absolute abundance of each unique TCRbeta CDR3 rearrangement, sequence reads were collapsed and filtered. For each sample, productive Simpson clonality was calculated as the square root of Simpson's diversity index over productive rearrangements. Imported from immuneACCESS, the table was reduced by TCRdb to in-frame sequences with V and J called. These copies leave out some clones; in studies compared against another copy, an unresolved V gene accounts for under half, and the cause of the remainder is not known. The DNA was the basis for D and trimming; V, J and clone size are from that table. The sample includes about 330,000 clones, with approximately 84% observed a single time. Of the sample, more than 0.8% falls within the top ten clones.

V loses 4 bases at its end and J loses 6 bases; junction bases beyond the gene matches: 8. CDR1 SGHRS and CDR2 YFSETQ are derived from the germline V gene. The CDR3 runs 17 amino acids, cysteine and phenylalanine included. Left in the record is the CDR3 DNA by itself, 51 bases read in frame from the first base. In the case of this clone: The antigen this receptor binds is unknown. Per-base qualities were not stored, and no clone one base away is much larger.

Enrolling through a virtual design, the prospective study's participants ranged in age from roughly 18 to 89 years and lived across roughly 23 United States geographic areas. To assign participants to cohorts, the prospective study relied on clinical history that participants themselves reported in a screening survey and a study questionnaire. ImmuneRACE Cohort 3 recovered participants were defined by two consecutive negative NP/OP PCR tests, healthcare professional clearance, or symptom resolution. In the prospective study, mobile phlebotomists collected whole blood, serum and a nasopharyngeal or oropharyngeal swab from each participant. Additional blood draws and questionnaires over an approximately two-month period could optionally be provided by prospective study participants. Before DNA extraction, blood samples from the prospective study were shipped at room temperature or frozen.

The receptor comes from a woman between 25 and 40 years old who had recovered from COVID-19. The sample comprised PBMCs or T cells enriched from blood (not recorded which). Here the chain combines TRBV5-1 and TRBJ2-2, with 14 junctional bases fitting TRBD2. The nucleotide sequence is TGCGCCAGCAGCCCGACTAGCGGGGGGGCCGCGGCCGGGGAGCTGTTTTTT. This gives the protein CASSPTSGGAAAGELFF.